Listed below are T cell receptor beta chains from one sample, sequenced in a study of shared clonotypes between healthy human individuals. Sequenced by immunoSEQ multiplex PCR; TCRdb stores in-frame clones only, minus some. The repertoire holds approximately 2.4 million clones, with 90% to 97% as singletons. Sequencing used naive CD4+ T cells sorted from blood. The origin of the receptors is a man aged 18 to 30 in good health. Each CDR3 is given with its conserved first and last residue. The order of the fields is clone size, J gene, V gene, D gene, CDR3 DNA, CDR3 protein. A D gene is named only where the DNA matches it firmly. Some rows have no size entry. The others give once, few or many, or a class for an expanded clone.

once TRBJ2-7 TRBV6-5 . TGTGCCAGCGCCCCTAGGGGGGCAATCCTATACGAGCAGTACTTC CASAPRGAILYEQYF
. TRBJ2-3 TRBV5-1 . TGCGCCAGCAGCTTGGCTAGCCCGGCGGGGAATACGCAGTATTTT CASSLASPAGNTQYF
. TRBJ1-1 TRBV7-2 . TGTGCCAGCAGCTACCGACAGGTTAACACTGAAGCTTTCTTT CASSYRQVNTEAFF
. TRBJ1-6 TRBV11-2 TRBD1 TGTGCCAGCAGCTCTATGTTGACAGGGGGCAGGTCACCCCTCCACTTT CASSSMLTGGRSPLHF
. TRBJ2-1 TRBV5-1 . TGCGCCAGCAGCCCTGCCGGGACTTACGATGAGCAGTTCTTC CASSPAGTYDEQFF
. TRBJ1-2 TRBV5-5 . TGTGCCAGCAGCTTGGATAGTCAGACCTTCTGGGGCTACACCTTC CASSLDSQTFWGYTF
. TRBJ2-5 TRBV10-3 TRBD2 TGTGCCATTGGACTAGCCCAAGAGACCCAGTACTTC CAIGLAQETQYF
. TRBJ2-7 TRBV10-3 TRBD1 TGTGCCATTCGGGTCCAGGGGGCGCCCCACGAGCAGTACTTC CAIRVQGAPHEQYF
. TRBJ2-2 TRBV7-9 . TGTGCCAGCAGCTTATTAGGGGGGAACACCGGGGAGCTGTTTTTT CASSLLGGNTGELFF
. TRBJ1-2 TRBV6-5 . TGTGCCAGCAGTTACCATATGGGGGCCGTGGGGTATGGCTACACCTTC CASSYHMGAVGYGYTF
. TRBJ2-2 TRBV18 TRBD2 TGTGCCAGCTCACCACCGACTAGCGGGAGTGGTGTCACCGGGGAGCTGTTTTTT CASSPPTSGSGVTGELFF
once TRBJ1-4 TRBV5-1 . TGCGCCAGCAGCTTGGGCAACACGGATGAAAAACTGTTTTTT CASSLGNTDEKLFF
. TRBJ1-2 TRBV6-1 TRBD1 TGTGCCAGCAGTGAACGGGCGACAGGGAACTATGGCTACACCTTC CASSERATGNYGYTF
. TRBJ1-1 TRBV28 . TGTGCCAGCAGTTTAGGGGGAAACACTGAAGCTTTCTTT CASSLGGNTEAFF
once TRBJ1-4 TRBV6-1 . TGTGCCAGCAGCGGGTCTGCGCTGGGTGAAAAACTGTTTTTT CASSGSALGEKLFF
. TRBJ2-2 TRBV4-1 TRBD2 TGCGCCAGCAGACGACGACTAGCGGGGGGCCTCACCGGGGAGCTGTTTTTT CASRRRLAGGLTGELFF
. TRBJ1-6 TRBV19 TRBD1 TGTGCCAGTAGAGGACAGGGCGATAATTCACCCCTCCACTTT CASRGQGDNSPLHF
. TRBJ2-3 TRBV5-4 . TGTGCCAGCAGCTATGGTGAAGATACGCAGTATTTT CASSYGEDTQYF
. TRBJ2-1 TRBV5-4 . TGTGCCAGCAGCTCTCCTCAGGGGCGCAATGAGCAGTTCTTC CASSSPQGRNEQFF
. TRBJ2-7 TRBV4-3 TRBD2 TGCGCCAGCAGCCAAGAGTCGGGGGGCGAGCAGTACTTC CASSQESGGEQYF
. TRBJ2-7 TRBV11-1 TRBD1 TGTGCCAGCAGCCCACTCCCGGGACAGGGCTACGAGCAGTACTTC CASSPLPGQGYEQYF
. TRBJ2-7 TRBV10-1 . TGCGCCAGCAGTGAGGGCGTAACCGGGCACGAGCAGTACTTC CASSEGVTGHEQYF
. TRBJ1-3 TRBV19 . TGTGCCAGTATTAACAGGAGGACGGAGGGAAACACCATATATTTT CASINRRTEGNTIYF
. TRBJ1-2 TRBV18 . TGTGCCAGCTCACCGGGGAGCCTCCCCTCTTTCGACTATGGCTACACCTTC CASSPGSLPSFDYGYTF
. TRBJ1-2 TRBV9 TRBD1 TGTGCCAGCAGCACAAGGGGGGACAGGGTTAACTATGGCTACACCTTC CASSTRGDRVNYGYTF
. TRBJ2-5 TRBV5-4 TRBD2 TGTGCCAGCCAGCGGGGCCAAGAGACCCAGTACTTC CASQRGQETQYF
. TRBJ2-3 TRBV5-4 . TGTGCCAGCAGCTTGGGGGGTTCGGGCTGGAGCACAGATACGCAGTATTTT CASSLGGSGWSTDTQYF
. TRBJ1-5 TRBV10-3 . TGTGCCATCAGTGAGGGGTTCACAGATCAGCCCCAGCATTTT CAISEGFTDQPQHF
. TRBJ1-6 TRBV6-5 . TGTGCCAGCAGACAGGTCGATAATTCACCCCTCCACTTT CASRQVDNSPLHF
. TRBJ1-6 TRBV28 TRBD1 TGTGCCAGCAGTGGCCAGGGACAGTATAATTCACCCCTCCACTTT CASSGQGQYNSPLHF
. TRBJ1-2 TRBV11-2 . TGTGCCAGCAGCTTAGATACACCCTATGGCTACACCTTC CASSLDTPYGYTF
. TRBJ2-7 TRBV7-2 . TGTGCCAGCAGCTTAGATGGTGGTTCCTCCTACGAGCAGTACTTC CASSLDGGSSYEQYF
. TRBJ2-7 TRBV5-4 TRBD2 TGTGCCAGCAGCCCTGGACTAGCGGACTTACTACCAGGCGAGCAGTACTTC CASSPGLADLLPGEQYF
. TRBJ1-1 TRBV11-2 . TGTGCCAGCAGCCCCTACTCCGGGACATATGGTGGCACTGAAGCTTTCTTT CASSPYSGTYGGTEAFF
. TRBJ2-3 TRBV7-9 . TGTGCCAGCAGCTTAGCTGTAGGTTCGCAGGGAAATACGCAGTATTTT CASSLAVGSQGNTQYF
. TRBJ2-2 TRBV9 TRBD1 TGTGCCAGCAGCACCGGACAGGGGAATACCGGGGAGCTGTTTTTT CASSTGQGNTGELFF
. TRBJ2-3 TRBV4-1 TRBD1 TGCGCCAGCAGCCGGACAGGGTGGGGAGATACGCAGTATTTT CASSRTGWGDTQYF
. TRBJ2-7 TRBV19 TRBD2 TGTGCCAGTAGTGACCGCACCGGACTAGCGGGAGACTACGAGCAGTACTTC CASSDRTGLAGDYEQYF
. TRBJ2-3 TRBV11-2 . TGTGCCAGCAGCCTCCAGGGGCAAACGCAGTATTTT CASSLQGQTQYF
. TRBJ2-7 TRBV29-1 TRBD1 TGCAGCGTGCTGACAGGGGGCACCTACGAGCAGTACTTC CSVLTGGTYEQYF
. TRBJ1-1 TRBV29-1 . TGCAGCGTTGACAGATCGACTGGGAACACTGAAGCTTTCTTT CSVDRSTGNTEAFF
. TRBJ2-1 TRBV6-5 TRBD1 TGTGCCAGCAGTTACTTGGACAGGTATGAGCAGTTCTTC CASSYLDRYEQFF